The 25 T cell receptor beta chains listed next were all sequenced from one sample in a study of early T cells in non-severe SARS-CoV-2 infection. Via MiXCR, TCRdb re-called the 5' RACE reads, giving one row per CDR3 protein. The sample holds more than 85,000 distinct CDR3 sequences, over 15% seen once. The sample taken for sequencing was whole blood. Receptors were obtained from an adult who was a healthcare worker with PCR-confirmed SARS-CoV-2 infection or an uninfected control (not recorded which).

This chain links TRBV7-9 with TRBJ1-5; unclear D gene. Trimming took off 6 bases at V and 5 bases at J, with 8 bases between the two ends. The germline V gene has CDR1 SEHNR and CDR2 FQNEAQ (reference sequence). The CDR3 consists of 12 residues. The CDR3: CASRMGDQPQHF. Written as DNA, the CDR3 is TGTGCCAGCAGGATGGGTGATCAGCCCCAGCATTTT.

This clonotype was counted a few times. The chain joins TRBV5-4 to TRBJ1-2; D gene unclear. CDR1 is SGHNT, CDR2 YYREEE, per germline (reference sequence). V lost 0 bases to trimming and J lost 8 bases, with 5 bases between them. CDR3 size: 11 residues. This CDR3 reads CASSLDRGYTF. CDR3 sequence (DNA): TGTGCCAGCAGCTTGGACCGAGGCTACACCTTC.

The rearrangement joins TRBV20-1 to TRBJ2-3; D not certain. The length of the CDR3 is 15 residues. Per germline, CDR1 DFQATT and CDR2 SNEGSKA (reference sequence). Deletions cut 0 bases from V and 0 bases from J, with 10 bases between. In DNA form, the CDR3 reads TGCAGTGCTAGAGATTATAGCCACAGCACAGATACGCAGTATTTT. Amino acid sequence: CSARDYSHSTDTQYF.

In this sample, this clonotype turned up a few times. The gene calls are TRBV11-2 and TRBJ2-7; D gene ambiguous. This CDR3 is 15 amino acids long. CDR1 SGHAT and CDR2 FQNNGV come from the germline V gene. Trimming removed 0 bases at V and 5 bases at J, with 14 bases between. This CDR3 is CASSLDLGLTDEQYF. For the CDR3, the DNA is TGTGCCAGCAGCTTAGATCTTGGCCTTACCGACGAGCAGTACTTC.

This clonotype turned up a few times. The gene calls are TRBV29-1 and TRBJ1-1, with unresolved D. V gave up 3 bases and J gave up 0 bases, with 17 bases separating them. The length of the CDR3 is 16 residues. The germline gives CDR1 SQVTM, CDR2 ANQGSEA. The CDR3 DNA reads TGCAGCGTTGACCAGACCCCAGCCCAAATGAACACTGAAGCTTTCTTT. Encoded protein: CSVDQTPAQMNTEAFF.

Concerning this clonotype itself: The germline gene is not matched at one end of the junction; a read error may be the cause. The chain recombines TRBV12-3 or TRBV12-4 with TRBJ2-3; TRBD2 agrees at 7 bases. CDR3 length: 15 amino acids. The CDR3 here is CASERAGVEADTLYF. The CDR3 bases are TGTGCCAGCGAACGGGCGGGAGTCGAAGCAGATACGCTGTATTTT.

The sample holds many counts of this clonotype. The chain joins TRBV10-3 to TRBJ2-5; D gene uncertain. The V and J ends lost 0 bases and 1 base respectively, with 6 bases between them. The germline V gene encodes CDR1 ENHRY and CDR2 SYGVKD. The CDR3 consists of 14 residues. This chain's CDR3 is CAISESGFQETQYF. As DNA, the CDR3 is TGTGCCATCAGTGAGTCGGGGTTCCAAGAGACCCAGTACTTC.

This chain connects TRBV5-1 to TRBJ1-3; D ambiguous. Deletions cut 3 bases from V and 0 bases from J, with 7 bases between. Per the germline V gene, CDR1 is SGHRS and CDR2 is YFSETQ. CDR3 length: 14 amino acids. The CDR3 DNA reads as TGCGCCAGCAGCTACGATTACTCTGGAAACACCATATATTTT. Translating gives CASSYDYSGNTIYF.

This clonotype was recorded a few times. This chain connects TRBV20-1 to TRBJ1-6, with 8 bases that match TRBD1. This CDR3 is built from 18 residues. The V gene's germline CDR1 is DFQATT and CDR2 SNEGSKA (reference sequence). Losses at the gene ends were 0 bases for V and 0 bases for J; bases not matched to a gene: 7. The CDR3 region is CSARDSRTGSSYNSPLHF. The CDR3 DNA sequence: TGCAGTGCTAGAGATTCCCGGACAGGGAGCTCCTATAATTCACCCCTCCACTTT.

V is TRBV7-6 and J is TRBJ2-1; TRBD2 agrees at 8 bases. The CDR3 contains 15 residues. Germline V gives CDR1 SGHVS, CDR2 FNYEAQ. Trimming cost V 1 base and J 6 bases; bases outside gene matches: 5. The CDR3 DNA is TGTGCCAGCAGCTTAGGGAGCGCGGGGGGCAATGAGCAGTTCTTC. It translates to CASSLGSAGGNEQFF.

The chain uses TRBV6-2 or TRBV6-3 and TRBJ2-3; 11 bases line up with TRBD2. V was pared by 4 bases and J by 2 bases, with 8 bases of the junction left unmatched. Germline CDR1 MNHEY, CDR2 SVGEGT. This CDR3 region has 17 residues. The CDR3, as DNA: TGTGCCAGCAGTTCCATGGAACTAGCGGGGGACACAGATACGCAGTATTTT. It translates to CASSSMELAGDTDTQYF.

The V call is TRBV6-2 or TRBV6-3, the J call TRBJ2-7; no definite D call. The CDR3 totals 16 residues. The germline V gene has CDR1 MNHEY and CDR2 SVGEGT. The V end lost 6 bases, the J end lost 0 bases, and 18 bases lay between the germline ends. The CDR3, as DNA: TGTGCCAGCAGCCCCCTTTACCAACCGGGCTCCTACGAGCAGTACTTC. The encoded protein is CASSPLYQPGSYEQYF.

The chain couples TRBV2 to TRBJ2-3, with D perhaps TRBD2 (6 bases). CDR1 SNHLY and CDR2 FYNNEI come from the germline V gene. CDR3 length: 11 amino acids. Trimming cost V 7 bases and J 4 bases, with 6 bases left between them. The CDR3 loop is CASTGADTQYF. DNA for the CDR3: TGTGCCAGCACGGGGGCAGATACGCAGTATTTT.

The chain couples TRBV5-6 to TRBJ2-2, with a weak D call TRBD1 (5 bases). The V end was cut by 4 bases, the J end by 3 bases, with 16 bases between. The CDR3 length is 16 residues. CDR1 and CDR2 from the germline V gene are SGHDT and YYEEEE. CDR3 loop: CASSGFQGIYTGELFF. The CDR3 DNA follows: TGTGCCAGCAGCGGATTTCAGGGAATATACACCGGGGAGCTGTTTTTT.

This clonotype came up a few times. The rearrangement joins TRBV4-3 to TRBJ1-1, with D maybe TRBD1 (6 bases). CDR3 length: 18 amino acids. V gave up 0 bases and J gave up 5 bases, with 22 bases separating them. The germline gives CDR1 LGHNA, CDR2 YSLEER. The CDR3 DNA follows: TGCGCCAGCAGCCAAGATCCTCCTATGGGGGGGCTGGATACTGAAGCTTTCTTT. This translates into CASSQDPPMGGLDTEAFF.

The rearrangement uses TRBV6-1 and TRBJ2-2; maybe TRBD1 (6 bases). V lost 2 bases and J 4 bases, leaving 11 bases between the germline ends. CDR1 MNHNS and CDR2 SASEGT come from the germline V gene. The CDR3 spans 15 residues. Written as DNA, the CDR3 is TGTGCCAGCAGTGAATCACAGGGTTCCACCGGGGAGCTGTTTTTT. It encodes CASSESQGSTGELFF.

This clonotype was observed at least ten times. This chain links TRBV29-1 with TRBJ2-3, with 7 bases that match TRBD2. The germline gives CDR1 SQVTM, CDR2 ANQGSEA. V lost 8 bases and J lost 1; bases outside the gene matches: 9. This CDR3 is built from 14 residues. CDR3 DNA sequence: TGCAGCTCCCGATTGGCGGGGGGCACAGATACGCAGTATTTT. Its protein is CSSRLAGGTDTQYF.

V usage is TRBV27 and J usage is TRBJ1-5; no clear D gene. Germline V gene sequence: CDR1 MNHEY, CDR2 SMNVEV (reference sequence). This CDR3 has 15 amino acids. Trimming removed 2 bases at V and 4 bases at J, with 12 bases between. CDR3 DNA sequence: TGTGCCAGCAGTTTACAAGGGTGGGCGAATCAGCCCCAGCATTTT. Amino acids: CASSLQGWANQPQHF.

This clonotype came up many times. CDR3 coding DNA: TGCAGTGCTAGACCCTCACTAGCGGGGGGAGGGACCCAGTACTTC. Its translation: CSARPSLAGGGTQYF. This sequence joins TRBV20-1 and TRBJ2-5; 12 bases match TRBD2. CDR1 and CDR2 (germline): DFQATT, SNEGSKA (reference sequence). V trimming: 2 bases; J trimming: 7 bases; junction bases outside the gene matches: 8. The CDR3 runs to 15 residues.

J is TRBJ1-2 and V is TRBV28; D not certain. There are 13 residues in the CDR3. Between the trimmed V and J ends, which lost 5 bases and 4 bases, there was a span of 11 bases. CDR1 and CDR2 from the germline V gene are MDHEN and SYDVKM. The DNA for the CDR3 is TGTGCCAGCAGTCCCTCCGGGATCTATGGCTACACCTTC. It specifies CASSPSGIYGYTF.

The table lists this clonotype with a few counts. The J gene is TRBJ2-7, the V gene TRBV23-1; D uncertain. TRBV23-1 is an open reading frame, and its role is uncertain. The length of the CDR3 is 12 residues. Trimming removed 3 bases from V and 6 bases from J, with 9 bases in between. The CDR3: CASSHFNLEQYF. CDR3 DNA sequence: TGCGCCAGCAGTCACTTCAACCTCGAGCAGTACTTC.

This clonotype was seen more than once but under ten times. The chain is built from TRBV10-1 and TRBJ1-1; no definite D call. The CDR3 has 13 amino acids. Trimming left V 3 bases short and J 1 base short, with 6 bases between. The germline V gene encodes CDR1 WNHNN and CDR2 SYGVQD (reference sequence). The CDR3 spells CASSDRTNTEAFF. CDR3 bases: TGCGCCAGCAGTGACCGGACGAACACTGAAGCTTTCTTT.

This clonotype was detected a few times. The CDR3 nucleotides read TGTGCCAGCAGCCAACCTAAGACTAGCGGGAGTGGAACCGGGGAGCTGTTTTTT. Encoded protein: CASSQPKTSGSGTGELFF. The V call is TRBV14, the J call TRBJ2-2; TRBD2 aligns across 12 bases. The J segment lost 5 bases and the V segment lost 2 bases, leaving 9 bases of the junction unmatched. CDR3 size: 18 residues. Germline lookup yields CDR1 SGHDN and CDR2 FVKESK.

The chain links TRBV20-1 to TRBJ2-1; 7 bases fit TRBD2. V was pared by 5 bases and J by 2 bases, with 18 bases of the junction left unmatched. Germline CDR1 is DFQATT and CDR2 is SNEGSKA (reference sequence). The CDR3 sequence is 18 residues long. CDR3 amino acids: CSAPPSPGAGTTYNEQFF. The CDR3 region has the DNA TGCAGTGCTCCACCCTCACCCGGGGCAGGGACTACCTACAATGAGCAGTTCTTC.

This clonotype has only a few counts. The rearrangement joins TRBV10-1 to TRBJ1-1; D not resolved. V lost 5 bases and J lost 2, with 9 bases in between. Germline V gene sequence: CDR1 WNHNN, CDR2 SYGVQD (reference sequence). This CDR3 comprises 13 residues. CDR3 nucleotide sequence: TGCGCCAGCAGTAGAGAAAAAAACACTGAAGCTTTCTTT. This translates into CASSREKNTEAFF.